Presented here are 22 T cell receptor beta chains from one specimen sequenced in a study of T cells in Graves' hyperthyroidism and ophthalmopathy. What was amplified from RNA transcripts were TCR beta CDR3 regions. With the HTBI primer set, the TCR CDR3 went through a first round of RT-PCR. Each CDR3 protein gets one entry after TCRdb re-called the multiplex PCR reads with MiXCR. The sample includes 250,000 to 350,000 distinct CDR3 sequences, more than 15% seen only once; the top ten take approximately 60%. Sequenced material: blood. Receptors were obtained from a woman in her sixties with Graves' ophthalmopathy.

The V and J genes are TRBV7-2 and TRBJ1-4; tentative D call: TRBD1 (5 bases). V lost 2 bases and J lost 15, with 25 bases in between. CDR3 size: 16 residues. Germline assignment: CDR1 SGHTA and CDR2 FQGNSA. CDR3 residues: CASSLNMEAGPKGLFF. CDR3 nucleotides: TGTGCCAGCAGCTTAAATATGGAGGCAGGGCCCAAGGGATTGTTTTTT.

This clonotype has at least ten counts. CDR3 sequence (DNA): TGTGCCAGCAGTACCTTCATGAACACTGAAGCTTTCTTT. Amino acids: CASSTFMNTEAFF. V is TRBV11-2 and J is TRBJ1-1; no reliable D call. The CDR3 has 13 amino acids. The germline V gene has CDR1 SGHAT and CDR2 FQNNGV. The ends were cut back, 6 bases at V and 0 bases at J, with 8 bases in the middle.

Ten or more counts support this clonotype. The chain links TRBV20-1 to TRBJ2-1, with TRBD1 matching over 7 bases. The CDR3 length is 12 residues. J was trimmed by 6 bases and V by 2 bases; bases with no gene match: 1. Germline V lookup: CDR1 DFQATT, CDR2 SNEGSKA (reference sequence). The CDR3 reads CSARPGGNEQFF. CDR3 bases: TGCAGTGCTAGACCAGGGGGCAATGAGCAGTTCTTC.

This clonotype was counted only a few times. The chain combines TRBV7-2 with TRBJ2-4; D uncertain. The V and J ends lost 10 bases and 0 bases respectively, with 10 bases between them. The CDR3 contains 13 residues. Looked up from germline, CDR1 is SGHTA and CDR2 is FQGNSA. In nucleotides, the CDR3 is TGTGCCATCTTCACATTAGCCAAAAACATTCAGTACTTC. Amino acid sequence: CAIFTLAKNIQYF.

This clonotype was counted many times. The rearrangement uses TRBV15 and TRBJ1-1; 7 bases align to TRBD1. The length of the CDR3 is 14 residues. The germline gives CDR1 LNHNV, CDR2 YYDKDF (reference sequence). V shed 5 bases, J shed 1 base, and the junction held 4 bases outside the gene matches. The DNA for the CDR3 is TGTGCCACCAGCGCGCGGACAGGGAACACTGAAGCTTTCTTT. Translation: CATSARTGNTEAFF.

In this sample, this clonotype turned up many times. CDR3 in amino acids: CSAKEGESSYNEQFF. CDR3 bases: TGCAGTGCCAAGGAGGGGGAGAGCTCCTACAATGAGCAGTTCTTC. The V and J genes are TRBV20-1 and TRBJ2-1, with D perhaps being TRBD1 or TRBD2 (6 bases each). This CDR3 has 15 residues. V lost 6 bases, J lost 0 bases, and 15 bases lay in between. Germline lookup yields CDR1 DFQATT and CDR2 SNEGSKA (reference sequence).

Only a few counts were recorded for this clonotype. The chain is built from TRBV12-5 and TRBJ2-1, with D possibly being TRBD1 or TRBD2 (5 bases each). There are 14 residues in the CDR3. Between the trimmed V and J ends, which lost 6 bases and 10 bases, there was a span of 19 bases. Per germline, CDR1 LGHNT and CDR2 FRNRAP. The CDR3 spells CASGGPSRGPEQFF. Written as DNA, the CDR3 is TGTGCTAGTGGGGGGCCAAGTCGGGGTCCGGAGCAGTTCTTC.

This clonotype was observed at least ten times. The rearrangement uses TRBV28 and TRBJ1-1; no reliable D call. The CDR3 loop spans 12 amino acids. CDR1 is MDHEN, CDR2 SYDVKM, per germline. Trimming took off 8 bases at V and 1 base at J, with 8 bases between the two ends. The CDR3 protein is CASYSENTEAFF. The CDR3 DNA reads TGTGCCAGCTATTCAGAGAACACTGAAGCTTTCTTT.

Regarding this clonotype: A much larger clonotype is one base distant, so this may be a read error. The CDR3 ends on some other residue instead of the conserved phenylalanine or tryptophan, so this is likely a read error. The chain has TRBV3-1 and TRBJ1-1; the match to TRBD1 covers 7 bases. Germline V gives CDR1 LGHDT, CDR2 YNNKEL (reference sequence). V was clipped by 0 bases and J by 2 bases; unmatched bases: 6. The CDR3 covers 16 residues. This CDR3 is CASSQDLQGKNTEAFL. The DNA for the CDR3 is TGTGCCAGCAGCCAAGATTTACAGGGGAAAAACACTGAAGCTTTCCTT.

This clonotype has ten or more counts. This chain links TRBV7-2 with TRBJ1-4, with 8 nucleotides matching TRBD1. Germline assignment: CDR1 SGHTA and CDR2 FQGNSA. The length of the CDR3 is 14 residues. With V trimmed by 4 bases and J by 10 bases, 8 bases remained unmatched. Here the CDR3 reads CASSSGAGGGKLFF. For the CDR3, the DNA is TGTGCCAGCAGCTCAGGGGCAGGGGGCGGAAAACTGTTTTTT.

This clonotype appeared many times. This sequence joins TRBV20-1 and TRBJ1-3, with D possibly matching TRBD1 (6 bases). Looked up from germline, CDR1 is DFQATT and CDR2 is SNEGSKA (reference sequence). The CDR3 has 14 residues. V gave up 6 bases and J gave up 4 bases, with 16 bases separating them. The CDR3 is CSAPVRGTGNTIYF. The CDR3 region has the DNA TGCAGTGCACCGGTGAGGGGGACCGGAAACACCATATATTTT.

At least ten counts were recorded for this clonotype. This CDR3 is CASSAQGATYNEQFF. The CDR3 DNA sequence: TGTGCCAGCAGCGCACAGGGGGCGACTTACAATGAGCAGTTCTTC. V gene TRBV2 combines with J gene TRBJ2-1, with TRBD1 matching over 9 bases. Trimming cost V 6 bases and J 4 bases; bases outside gene matches: 7. The V gene's germline CDR1 is SNHLY and CDR2 FYNNEI. The CDR3 contains 15 residues. The full variable domain, in which reference TRBV2 and TRBJ2-1 provide the parts outside the CDR3, is EPEVTQTPSHQVTQMGQEVILRCVPISNHLYFYWYRQILGQKVEFLVSFYNNEISEKSEIFDDQFSVERPDGSNFTLKIRSTKLEDSAMYFCASSAQGATYNEQFFGPGTRLTVL.

This clonotype was recorded only once. Given a much more abundant clone one base away, this may be a read error. The chain recombines TRBV3-1 with TRBJ2-5; a weak D match, TRBD1 (6 bases). This CDR3 has 15 residues. Germline CDR1 LGHDT, CDR2 YNNKEL (reference sequence). The CDR3 loop is CASSQFLGAGETQHF. CDR3 coding DNA: TGTGCCAGCAGCCAATTTTTGGGGGCTGGGGAGACCCAGCACTTC.

Comments on this clonotype: A read error is possible here, since a much larger clone lies one base away. This sequence joins TRBV2 and TRBJ1-3; D gene uncertain. Trimming pared 0 bases from V and 4 bases from J, leaving 10 bases between. Germline CDR1 and CDR2: SNHLY and FYNNEI. The CDR3 loop spans 15 amino acids. This CDR3 is CASSEAGQPGNTIYF. The CDR3 region has the DNA TGTGCCAGCAGTGAAGCGGGCCAGCCCGGAAACACCATATATTTT.

The rearrangement uses TRBV4-1 and TRBJ1-3, with D maybe TRBD1 (5 bases). This CDR3 comprises 13 residues. With 4 bases removed from V and 14 bases from J, the gap between germline ends came to 18 bases. Germline V gene sequence: CDR1 MGHRA, CDR2 YSYEKL. CDR3 DNA: TGCGCCAGCAGCCCAGGAACGGTGGGACCGCTATATTTT. Its translation: CASSPGTVGPLYF.

This clonotype turned up a few times. The chain carries TRBV7-9 and TRBJ2-1, with 15 bases identical to TRBD2. Unmatched junction bases numbered 8, after V lost 5 bases and J lost 9 bases. Per the germline V gene, CDR1 is SEHNR and CDR2 is FQNEAQ (reference sequence). This CDR3 has 16 amino acids. CDR3 sequence: CASSPGTSGRRTEQFF. DNA of the CDR3: TGTGCCAGCAGCCCCGGGACTAGCGGGAGGAGGACTGAGCAGTTCTTC.

This clonotype was seen ten or more times. The rearrangement joins TRBV18 to TRBJ1-5, with no clear D. Trimming cost V 0 bases and J 3 bases, with 6 bases left between them. Per the germline V gene, CDR1 is KGHSH and CDR2 is LQKENI. This CDR3 has 14 residues. As DNA, the CDR3 is TGTGCCAGCTCACCACCGGGATTCAATCAGCCCCAGCATTTT. Residues: CASSPPGFNQPQHF.

There are many counts of this clonotype. The chain employs TRBV5-1 and TRBJ2-2; the D is unclear. Germline values: CDR1 SGHRS, CDR2 YFSETQ. The CDR3 totals 12 residues. V dropped 5 bases and J dropped 6 bases, with 8 bases sitting between them. In DNA, the CDR3 is TGCGCCAGCAGGATTATTGCCGGGGAGCTGTTTTTT. Residues: CASRIIAGELFF.

The rearrangement uses TRBV28 and TRBJ1-6, with D maybe TRBD1 (5 bases). CDR3 size: 15 residues. V lost 5 bases and J lost 2, with 10 bases in between. Per germline, CDR1 MDHEN and CDR2 SYDVKM. DNA of the CDR3: TGTGCCAGCAGTGTCCCGGGACCCTATAATTCACCCCTCCACTTT. Translation gives CASSVPGPYNSPLHF.

A note on this clonotype: One end of the junction is discordant with germline, which a read error may explain. The chain joins TRBV6-4 to TRBJ1-1; a weak D match, TRBD1 (5 bases). This CDR3 spans 13 amino acids. In germline, CDR1 is MRHNA, CDR2 SNTAGT. Written as DNA, the CDR3 is TGTGCCAGCGGTGAGGGGATGAACACTGAAGCTTTCTTT. This gives the protein CASGEGMNTEAFF.

This clonotype was observed a handful of times. The chain links TRBV7-8 to TRBJ1-5, with 7 nucleotides matching TRBD1. Looked up from germline, CDR1 is SGHVS and CDR2 is FQNEAQ. CDR3 size: 17 residues. Trimming cost V 4 bases and J 3 bases; bases outside gene matches: 12. CDR3 in amino acids: CASSSSGGIASNQPQHF. The DNA for the CDR3 is TGTGCCAGCAGCTCCTCAGGGGGTATCGCATCCAATCAGCCCCAGCATTTT.

Only a few counts were recorded for this clonotype. Germline and junction disagree at one end, which may indicate a read error. The chain recombines TRBV7-2 with TRBJ2-5; the match to TRBD2 covers 11 bases. This CDR3 comprises 16 residues. Germline CDR1 is SGHTA and CDR2 is FQGNSA. The CDR3 nucleotides read TGTGCCAGCACCTTAGCCTCACTAGCGGGGGCAGAGACCCAGTACTTC. Protein: CASTLASLAGAETQYF.